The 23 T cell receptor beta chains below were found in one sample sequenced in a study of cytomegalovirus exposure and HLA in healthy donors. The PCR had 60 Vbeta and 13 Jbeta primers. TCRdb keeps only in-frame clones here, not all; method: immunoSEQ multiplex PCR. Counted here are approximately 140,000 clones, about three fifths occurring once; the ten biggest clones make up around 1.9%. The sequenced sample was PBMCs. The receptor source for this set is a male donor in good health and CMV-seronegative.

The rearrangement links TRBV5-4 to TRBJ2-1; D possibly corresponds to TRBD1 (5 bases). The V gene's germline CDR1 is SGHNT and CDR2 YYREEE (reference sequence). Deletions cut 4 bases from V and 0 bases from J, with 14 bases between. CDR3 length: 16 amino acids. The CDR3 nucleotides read TGTGCCAGCAGCCGATCACAGGTATCCTCCTACAATGAGCAGTTCTTC. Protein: CASSRSQVSSYNEQFF.

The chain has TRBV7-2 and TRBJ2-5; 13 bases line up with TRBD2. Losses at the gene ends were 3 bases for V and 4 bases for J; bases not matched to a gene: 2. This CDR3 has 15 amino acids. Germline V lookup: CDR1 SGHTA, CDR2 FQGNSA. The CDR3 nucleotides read TGTGCCAGCAGCTTGGGACTAGCGGGGCGAGAGACCCAGTACTTC. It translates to CASSLGLAGRETQYF.

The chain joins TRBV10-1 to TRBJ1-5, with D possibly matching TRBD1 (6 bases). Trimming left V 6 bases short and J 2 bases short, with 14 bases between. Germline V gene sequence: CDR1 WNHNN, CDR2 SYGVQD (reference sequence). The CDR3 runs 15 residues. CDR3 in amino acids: CASSYRVTGNQPQHF. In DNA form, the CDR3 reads TGCGCCAGCAGCTACAGGGTAACGGGCAATCAGCCCCAGCATTTT.

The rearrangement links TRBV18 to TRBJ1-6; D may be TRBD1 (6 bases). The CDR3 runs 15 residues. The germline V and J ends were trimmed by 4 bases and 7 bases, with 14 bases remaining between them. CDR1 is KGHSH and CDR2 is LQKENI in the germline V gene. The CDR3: CASSLAGAANSPLHF. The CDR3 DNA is TGTGCCAGCTCACTCGCGGGGGCCGCAAATTCACCCCTCCACTTT.

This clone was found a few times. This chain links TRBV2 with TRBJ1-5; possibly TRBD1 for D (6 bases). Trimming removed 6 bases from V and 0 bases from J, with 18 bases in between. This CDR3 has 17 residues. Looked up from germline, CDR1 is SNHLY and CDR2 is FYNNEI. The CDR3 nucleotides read TGTGCCAGCAGCAGGGGAAGCGAGGCGGGTAGCAATCAGCCCCAGCATTTT. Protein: CASSRGSEAGSNQPQHF.

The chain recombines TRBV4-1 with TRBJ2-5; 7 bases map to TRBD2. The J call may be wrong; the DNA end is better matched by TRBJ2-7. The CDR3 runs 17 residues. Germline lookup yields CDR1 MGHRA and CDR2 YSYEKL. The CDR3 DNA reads TGCGCCAGCAGCCAAGGCGCAGTGGGCGGGAGCACCTACGAGCAGTACTTC. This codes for CASSQGAVGGSTYEQYF.

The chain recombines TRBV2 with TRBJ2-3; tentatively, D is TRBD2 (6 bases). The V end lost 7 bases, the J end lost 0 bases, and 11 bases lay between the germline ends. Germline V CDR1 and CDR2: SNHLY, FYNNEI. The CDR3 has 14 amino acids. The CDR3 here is CASKVAASTDTQYF. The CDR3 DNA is TGTGCCAGCAAGGTAGCGGCTAGCACAGATACGCAGTATTTT.

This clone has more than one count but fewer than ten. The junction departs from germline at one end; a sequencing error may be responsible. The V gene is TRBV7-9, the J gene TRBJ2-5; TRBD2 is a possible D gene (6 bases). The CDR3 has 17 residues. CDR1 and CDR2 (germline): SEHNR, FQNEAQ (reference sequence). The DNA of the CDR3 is TGTTCCAGCACCTTTATTCCCCGGGAAGCGGGTCAAGAGACCCAGTACTTC. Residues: CSSTFIPREAGQETQYF.

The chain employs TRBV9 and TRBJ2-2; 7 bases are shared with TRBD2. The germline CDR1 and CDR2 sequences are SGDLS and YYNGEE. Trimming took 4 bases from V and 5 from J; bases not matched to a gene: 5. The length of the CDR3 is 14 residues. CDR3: CASSLGGGTGELFF. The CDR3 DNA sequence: TGTGCCAGCAGCTTGGGGGGAGGGACCGGGGAGCTGTTTTTT.

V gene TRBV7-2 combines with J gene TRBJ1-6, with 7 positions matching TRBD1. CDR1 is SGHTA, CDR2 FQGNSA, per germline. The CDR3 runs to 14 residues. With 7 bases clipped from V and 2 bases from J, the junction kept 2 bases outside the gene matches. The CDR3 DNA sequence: TGTGCCAGCACAGACAGGGCCTATAATTCACCCCTCCACTTT. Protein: CASTDRAYNSPLHF.

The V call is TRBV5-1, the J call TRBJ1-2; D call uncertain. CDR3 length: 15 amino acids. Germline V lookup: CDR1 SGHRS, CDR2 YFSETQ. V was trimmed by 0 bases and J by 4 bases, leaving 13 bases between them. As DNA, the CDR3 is TGCGCCAGCAGCTTGGAGCCCTCGGTTGGCTATGGCTACACCTTC. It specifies CASSLEPSVGYGYTF.

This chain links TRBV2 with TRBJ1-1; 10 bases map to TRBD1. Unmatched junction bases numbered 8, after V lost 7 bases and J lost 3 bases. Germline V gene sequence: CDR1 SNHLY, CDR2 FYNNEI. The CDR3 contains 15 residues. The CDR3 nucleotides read TGTGCCAGCATGCGACAGGGGGCCAGATACACTGAAGCTTTCTTT. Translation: CASMRQGARYTEAFF.

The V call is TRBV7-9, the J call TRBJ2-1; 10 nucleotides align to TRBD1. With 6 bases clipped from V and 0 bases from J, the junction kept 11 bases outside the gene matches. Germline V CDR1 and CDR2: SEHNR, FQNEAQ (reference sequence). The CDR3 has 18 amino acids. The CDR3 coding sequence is TGTGCCAGCAGACCTAGACAGGGGGCCCTGAACTCCTACAATGAGCAGTTCTTC. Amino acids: CASRPRQGALNSYNEQFF.

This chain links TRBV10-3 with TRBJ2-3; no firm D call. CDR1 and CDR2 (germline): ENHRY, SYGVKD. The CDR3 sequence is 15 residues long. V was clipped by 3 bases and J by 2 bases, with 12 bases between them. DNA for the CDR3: TGTGCCATCAGTGATGGGCAGGATTACACAGATACGCAGTATTTT. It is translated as CAISDGQDYTDTQYF.

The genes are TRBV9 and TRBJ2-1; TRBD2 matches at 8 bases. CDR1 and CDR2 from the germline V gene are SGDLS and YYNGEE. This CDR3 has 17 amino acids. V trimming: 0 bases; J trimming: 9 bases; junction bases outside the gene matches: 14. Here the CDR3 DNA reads TGTGCCAGCAGCGTAGTAGGCGGGGGGCTCTCTTTCGGTGAGCAGTTCTTC. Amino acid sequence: CASSVVGGGLSFGEQFF.

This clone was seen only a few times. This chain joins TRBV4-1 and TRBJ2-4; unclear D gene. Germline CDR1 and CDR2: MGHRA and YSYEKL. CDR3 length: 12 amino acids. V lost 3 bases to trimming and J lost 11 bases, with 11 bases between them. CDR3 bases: TGCGCCAGCAGCCATCCCTTAGGAGTTCAGTACTTC. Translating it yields CASSHPLGVQYF.

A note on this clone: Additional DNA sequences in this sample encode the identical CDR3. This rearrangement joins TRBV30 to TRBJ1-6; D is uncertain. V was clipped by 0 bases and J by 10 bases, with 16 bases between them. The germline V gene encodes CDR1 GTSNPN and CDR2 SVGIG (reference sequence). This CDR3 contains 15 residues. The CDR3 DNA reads TGTGCCTGGAGTGTTCTCCGAGGGATGAGCTCACCCCTCCACTTT. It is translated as CAWSVLRGMSSPLHF.

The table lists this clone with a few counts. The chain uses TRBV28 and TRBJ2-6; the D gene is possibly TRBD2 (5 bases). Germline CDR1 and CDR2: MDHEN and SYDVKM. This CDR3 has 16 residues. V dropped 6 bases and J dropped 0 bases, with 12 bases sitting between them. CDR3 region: CASSLLASSGANVLTF. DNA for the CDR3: TGTGCCAGCAGCCTCCTAGCCAGCTCTGGGGCCAACGTCCTGACTTTC.

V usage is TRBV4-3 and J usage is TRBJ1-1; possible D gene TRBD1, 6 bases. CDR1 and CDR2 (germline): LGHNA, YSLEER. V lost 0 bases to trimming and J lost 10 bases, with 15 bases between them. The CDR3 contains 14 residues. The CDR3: CASSQERTVSAAFF. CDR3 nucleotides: TGCGCCAGCAGCCAAGAACGGACAGTTTCCGCAGCTTTCTTT.

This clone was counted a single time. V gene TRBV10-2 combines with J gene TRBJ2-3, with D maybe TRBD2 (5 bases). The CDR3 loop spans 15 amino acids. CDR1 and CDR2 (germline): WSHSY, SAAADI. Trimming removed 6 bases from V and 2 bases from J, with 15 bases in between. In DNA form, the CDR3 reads TGCGCCAGCAGGAGGACGGACTTCCTCACAGATACGCAGTATTTT. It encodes CASRRTDFLTDTQYF.

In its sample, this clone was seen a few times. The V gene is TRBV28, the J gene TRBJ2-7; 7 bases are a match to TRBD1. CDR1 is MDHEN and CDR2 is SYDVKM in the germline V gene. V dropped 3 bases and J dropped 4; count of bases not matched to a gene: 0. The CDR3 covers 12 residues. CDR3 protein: CASSLTGYEQYF. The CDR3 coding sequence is TGTGCCAGCAGTTTGACAGGGTACGAGCAGTACTTC.

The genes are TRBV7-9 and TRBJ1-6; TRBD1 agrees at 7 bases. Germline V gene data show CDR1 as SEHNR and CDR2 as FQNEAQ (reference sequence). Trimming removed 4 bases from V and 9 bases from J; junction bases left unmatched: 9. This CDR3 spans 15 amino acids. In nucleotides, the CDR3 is TGTGCCAGCAGCTCAGCGAGGGGGCAGGGTTCACCCCTCCACTTT. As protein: CASSSARGQGSPLHF.

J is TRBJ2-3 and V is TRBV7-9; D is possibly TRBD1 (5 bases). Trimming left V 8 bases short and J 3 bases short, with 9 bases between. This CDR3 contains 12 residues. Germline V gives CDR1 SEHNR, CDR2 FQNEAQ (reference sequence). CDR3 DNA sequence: TGTGCCAGCTTTAGGGGTACAGATACGCAGTATTTT. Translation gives CASFRGTDTQYF.